This is a list of T cell receptor beta chains from one sample in a study of healthy donors' naive CD4 and CD8 T cells. In TCRdb, the reads were re-called with MiXCR into one record per CDR3 protein. The sample contains about 180,000 distinct CDR3 sequences, over 60% of which appear only once. Material: naive CD4+ and CD8+ T cells sorted from blood, pooled from several donors. Receptors were obtained from a pool of human donors in good health; the sample pools cells from several healthy donors. Both conserved end residues are part of each CDR3.

>TRBJ2-7|TRBV29-1
CSVELPMSGVDYEQYF
>TRBJ2-1|TRBV19
CASSISAAYNEQFF
>TRBJ2-7|TRBV30
CACSRYEQYF
>TRBJ2-1|TRBV5-1
CASSFSGRDEQFF
>TRBJ2-7|TRBV18
CASSPTASYEQYF
>TRBJ1-1|TRBV4-3
CASSAVEGNTEAFF
>TRBJ2-1|TRBV19
CASSQTNEQFF
>TRBJ2-5|TRBV29-1
CSVAGRGDQETQYF
>TRBJ2-7|TRBV4-1
CASSQETSIGYEQYF
>TRBJ1-2|TRBV29-1
CSVVAGRGYIF
>TRBJ2-3|TRBV11-2
CASLGTSIPYPGSTQYF
>TRBJ1-5|TRBV6-5
CASSYGTASNQPQHF
>TRBJ2-3|TRBV5-1
CASSLRTGRSTDTQYF
>TRBJ2-7|TRBV29-1
CSVEDQNSSYEQYF
>TRBJ2-4|TRBV7-9
CASSSPRQGGTKNIQYF
>TRBJ1-5|TRBV7-8
CASSSAPGQGNQPQHF
>TRBJ2-5|TRBV29-1
CSVDARDGETQYF
>TRBJ1-1|TRBV29-1
CSVDFRQEAFF
>TRBJ2-5|TRBV6-5
CASSYDRAVETQYF
>TRBJ2-5|TRBV29-1
CSVSGGPWETQYF
>TRBJ2-7|TRBV29-1
CSVEMSNEQYF
>TRBJ1-1|TRBV30
CAWTGVGNTEAFF
>TRBJ2-4|TRBV6-5
CATRTSGLRDIQYF
>TRBJ2-7|TRBV29-1
CSVEDPRSVSYEQYF
>TRBJ2-1|TRBV29-1
CSVGPLAGGPNEQSF
>TRBJ2-5|TRBV29-1
CSVNRSPQETQYF
>TRBJ2-1|TRBV29-1
CSVRLAGGLSEQFF
>TRBJ2-1|TRBV6-5
CASSYFSDNEQFF
>TRBJ1-5|TRBV19
CASSLLRGANQPQHF
>TRBJ2-3|TRBV29-1
CSVDRGKRDTQYF
>TRBJ2-7|TRBV10-3
CAIRGGAGADEQYF
>TRBJ2-5|TRBV5-6
CASSQQREVETQYF
>TRBJ2-1|TRBV6-2/TRBV6-3
CASSFYNEQFF
>TRBJ2-3|TRBV20-1
CSARDPLAGTDTQYF
>TRBJ1-5|TRBV27
CASSRGGHNQPQHF
>TRBJ2-7|TRBV4-3
CASSHGTSGVYEQYF
>TRBJ2-2|TRBV4-3
CASSQRKGSGTSFTGELFF
>TRBJ2-1|TRBV5-5
CASSPSGGHYNEQFF
>TRBJ2-5|TRBV10-3
CAISESTQETQYF
>TRBJ1-1|TRBV27
CASRGQGGEAFF
>TRBJ1-1|TRBV29-1
CSVSTGPSDTEAFF
>TRBJ2-7|TRBV27
CASSLSANYEQYF
>TRBJ1-5|TRBV15
CATSRDRKGWQPQHF
>TRBJ2-5|TRBV29-1
CSGGGGGETQYF
>TRBJ2-6|TRBV6-2/TRBV6-3
CASRTTGTASGANVLTF
>TRBJ1-5|TRBV27
CASSLVHSNQPQHF
>TRBJ2-7|TRBV29-1
CSVEEAGTYEQYF
>TRBJ1-5|TRBV5-4
CASSLDSSNQPQHF
>TRBJ2-5|TRBV15
CATSIGVQETQYF
>TRBJ2-2|TRBV2
CASSDGTVEF
>TRBJ1-5|TRBV27
CASSFGQGSQPQHF
>TRBJ1-1|TRBV10-3
CAISEVLNTEAFF
>TRBJ1-5|TRBV6-2/TRBV6-3
CASSYGFPSTSLGNQPQHF
>TRBJ2-7|TRBV6-5
CASNPRSSYEQYF
>TRBJ2-7|TRBV6-2/TRBV6-3
CASRRHEQYF
>TRBJ2-6|TRBV30
CAWTGAGANVLTF
>TRBJ2-1|TRBV29-1
CSVEDYSYNEQFF
>TRBJ2-5|TRBV29-1
CSVPDVGETQYF
>TRBJ1-1|TRBV19
CASKQGENTEAFF